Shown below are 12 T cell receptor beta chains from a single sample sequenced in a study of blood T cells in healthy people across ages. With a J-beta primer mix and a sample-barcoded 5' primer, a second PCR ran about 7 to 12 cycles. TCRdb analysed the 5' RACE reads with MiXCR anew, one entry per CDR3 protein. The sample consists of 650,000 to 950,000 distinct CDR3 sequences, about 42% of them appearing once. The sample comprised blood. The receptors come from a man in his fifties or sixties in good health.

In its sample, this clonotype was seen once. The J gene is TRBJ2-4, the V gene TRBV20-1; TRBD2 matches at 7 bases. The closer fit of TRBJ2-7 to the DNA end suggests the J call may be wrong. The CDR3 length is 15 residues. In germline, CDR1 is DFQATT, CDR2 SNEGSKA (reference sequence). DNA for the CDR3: TGCAGTGCTAGACGACCAGCGGGAAGGGGCGACGAGCAGTACTTC. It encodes CSARRPAGRGDEQYF.

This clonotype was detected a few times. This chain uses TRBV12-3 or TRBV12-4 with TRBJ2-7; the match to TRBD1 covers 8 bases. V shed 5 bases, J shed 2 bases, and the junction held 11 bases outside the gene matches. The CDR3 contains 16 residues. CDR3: CASSPASGRGPYEQYF. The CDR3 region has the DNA TGTGCCAGCAGTCCTGCCTCTGGCAGGGGGCCCTACGAGCAGTACTTC.

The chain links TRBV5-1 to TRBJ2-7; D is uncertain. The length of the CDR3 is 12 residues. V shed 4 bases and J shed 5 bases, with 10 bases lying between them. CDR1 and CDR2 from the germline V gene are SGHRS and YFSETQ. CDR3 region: CASSHGEDEQYF. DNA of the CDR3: TGCGCCAGCAGCCATGGAGAGGACGAGCAGTACTTC. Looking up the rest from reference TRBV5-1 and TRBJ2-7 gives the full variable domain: KAGVTQTPRYLIKTRGQQVTLSCSPISGHRSVSWYQQTPGQGLQFLFEYFSETQRNKGNFPGRFSGRQFSNSRSEMNVSTLELGDSALYLCASSHGEDEQYFGPGTRLTVT.

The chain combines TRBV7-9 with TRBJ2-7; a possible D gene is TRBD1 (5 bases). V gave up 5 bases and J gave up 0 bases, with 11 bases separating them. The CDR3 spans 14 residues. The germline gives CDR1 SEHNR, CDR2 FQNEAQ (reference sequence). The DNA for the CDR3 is TGTGCCAGCAGCGAAAGGACAACCTCCTACGAGCAGTACTTC. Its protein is CASSERTTSYEQYF. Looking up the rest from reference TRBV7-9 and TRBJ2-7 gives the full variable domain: DTGVSQNPRHKITKRGQNVTFRCDPISEHNRLYWYRQTLGQGPEFLTYFQNEAQLEKSRLLSDRFSAERPKGSFSTLEIQRTEQGDSAMYLCASSERTTSYEQYFGPGTRLTVT.

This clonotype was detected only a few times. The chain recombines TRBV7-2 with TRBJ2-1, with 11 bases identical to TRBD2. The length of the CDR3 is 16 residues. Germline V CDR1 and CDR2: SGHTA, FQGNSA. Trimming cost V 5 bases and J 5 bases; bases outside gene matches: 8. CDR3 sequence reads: CASSRDSGGAHNEQFF. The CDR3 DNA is TGTGCCAGCAGCCGTGATAGCGGGGGGGCCCACAATGAGCAGTTCTTC. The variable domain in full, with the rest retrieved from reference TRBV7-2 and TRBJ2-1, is GAGVSQSPSNKVTEKGKDVELRCDPISGHTALYWYRQSLGQGLEFLIYFQGNSAPDKSGLPSDRFSAERTGGSVSTLTIQRTQQEDSAVYLCASSRDSGGAHNEQFFGPGTRLTVL.

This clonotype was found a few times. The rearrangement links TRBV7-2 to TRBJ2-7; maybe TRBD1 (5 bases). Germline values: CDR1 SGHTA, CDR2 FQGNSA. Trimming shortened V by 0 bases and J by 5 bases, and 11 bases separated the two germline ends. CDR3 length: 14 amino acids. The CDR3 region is CASSLAVRTNEQYF. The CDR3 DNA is TGTGCCAGCAGCTTAGCAGTGCGGACAAACGAGCAGTACTTC.

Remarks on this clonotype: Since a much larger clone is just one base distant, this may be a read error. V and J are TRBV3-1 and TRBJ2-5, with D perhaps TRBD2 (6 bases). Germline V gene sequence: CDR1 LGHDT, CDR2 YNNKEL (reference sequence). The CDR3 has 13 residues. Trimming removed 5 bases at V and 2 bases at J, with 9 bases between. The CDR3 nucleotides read TGTGCCAGCAGCGCCGGGACTCAAGAGACCCAGTACTTC. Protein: CASSAGTQETQYF.

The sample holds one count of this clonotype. The CDR3: CASSPQEVLYEQYF. Written as DNA, the CDR3 is TGTGCCAGCTCACCACAGGAGGTACTCTACGAGCAGTACTTC. The J gene is TRBJ2-7, the V gene TRBV18; possible D gene TRBD2, 5 bases. The ends were cut back, 1 base at V and 3 bases at J, with 10 bases in the middle. The CDR3 spans 14 residues. The germline CDR1 and CDR2 sequences are KGHSH and LQKENI. Full variable domain (rest looked up from reference TRBV18 and TRBJ2-7): NAGVMQNPRHLVRRRGQEARLRCSPMKGHSHVYWYRQLPEEGLKFMVYLQKENIIDESGMPKERFSAEFPKEGPSILRIQQVVRGDSAAYFCASSPQEVLYEQYFGPGTRLTVT.

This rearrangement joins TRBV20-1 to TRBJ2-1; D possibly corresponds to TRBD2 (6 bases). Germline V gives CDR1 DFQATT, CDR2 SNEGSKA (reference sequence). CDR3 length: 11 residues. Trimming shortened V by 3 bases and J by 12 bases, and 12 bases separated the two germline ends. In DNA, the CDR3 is TGCAGTGCTAGTCTCCGGGGGTCGCAGTTCTTC. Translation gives CSASLRGSQFF.

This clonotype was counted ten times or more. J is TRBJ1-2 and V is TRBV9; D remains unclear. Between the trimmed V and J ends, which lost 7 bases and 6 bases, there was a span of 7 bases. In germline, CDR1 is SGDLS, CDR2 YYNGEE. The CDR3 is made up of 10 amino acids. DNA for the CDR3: TGTGCCAGCGTGGGCGATGGCTACACCTTC. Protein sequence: CASVGDGYTF. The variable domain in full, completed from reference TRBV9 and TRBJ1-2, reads DSGVTQTPKHLITATGQRVTLRCSPRSGDLSVYWYQQSLDQGLQFLIQYYNGEERAKGNILERFSAQQFPDLHSELNLSSLELGDSALYFCASVGDGYTFGSGTRLTVV.

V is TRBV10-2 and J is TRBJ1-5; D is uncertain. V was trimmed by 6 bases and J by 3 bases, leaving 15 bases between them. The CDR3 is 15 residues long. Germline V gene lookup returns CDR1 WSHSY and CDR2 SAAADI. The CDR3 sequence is CASSETAGLNQPQHF. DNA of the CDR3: TGCGCCAGCAGCGAGACGGCAGGTCTCAATCAGCCCCAGCATTTT.

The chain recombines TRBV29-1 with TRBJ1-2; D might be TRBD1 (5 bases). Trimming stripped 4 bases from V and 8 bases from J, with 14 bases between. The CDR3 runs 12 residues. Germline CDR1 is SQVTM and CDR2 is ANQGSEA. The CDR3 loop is CSVGEGIGGYTF. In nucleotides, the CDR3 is TGCAGCGTTGGTGAGGGGATTGGCGGCTACACCTTC.